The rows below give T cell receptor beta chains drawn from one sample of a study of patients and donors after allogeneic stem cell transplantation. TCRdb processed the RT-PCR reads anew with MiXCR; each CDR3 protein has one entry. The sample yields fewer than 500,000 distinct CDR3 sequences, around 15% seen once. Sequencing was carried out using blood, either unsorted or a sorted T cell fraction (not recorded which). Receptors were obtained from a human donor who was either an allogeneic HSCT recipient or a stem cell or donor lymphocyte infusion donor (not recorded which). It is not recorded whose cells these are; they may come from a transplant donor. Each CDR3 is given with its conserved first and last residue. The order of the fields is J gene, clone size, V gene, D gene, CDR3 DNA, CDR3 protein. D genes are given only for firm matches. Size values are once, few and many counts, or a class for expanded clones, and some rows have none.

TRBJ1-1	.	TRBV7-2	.	TGTGCCAGCAGCTTAGCGCGCAGTGGGAACACTGAAGCTTTCTTT	CASSLARSGNTEAFF
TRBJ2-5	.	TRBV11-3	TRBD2	TGTGCCAGCAGCCTCAGGGAAGCGGGAGTTCGAGAGACCCAGTACTTC	CASSLREAGVRETQYF
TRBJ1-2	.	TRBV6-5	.	TGTGCCAGCAGTTCCCTTCGAACTGGCTACACCTTC	CASSSLRTGYTF
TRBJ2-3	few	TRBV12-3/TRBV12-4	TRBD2	TGTGCCAGCACCCCCATCGCGGGGGGGCGCACAGATACGCAGTATTTT	CASTPIAGGRTDTQYF
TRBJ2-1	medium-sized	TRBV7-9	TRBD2	TGTGCCAGCTCACCGGGAGGGGGGAATGAGCAGTTCTTC	CASSPGGGNEQFF
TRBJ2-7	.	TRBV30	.	TGTGCCTGGACCCCTAGGACCGCGCCCTACGAGCAGTACTTC	CAWTPRTAPYEQYF
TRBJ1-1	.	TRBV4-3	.	TGCGCCAGCAGCCAAGATCTTTCAGGGGACACTGAAGCTTTCTTT	CASSQDLSGDTEAFF
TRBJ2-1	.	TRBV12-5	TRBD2	TGTGCTAGTGGTCGACTAGCGGGAGTTAATGAGCAGTTCTTC	CASGRLAGVNEQFF
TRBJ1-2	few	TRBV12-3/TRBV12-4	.	TGTGCCAGCAGTTTTATAGGGTCCTATGGCTACACCTTC	CASSFIGSYGYTF
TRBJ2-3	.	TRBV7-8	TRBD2	TGTGCCAGCAGCTCCTGGACTAGCGGGACTGATACGCAGTATTTT	CASSSWTSGTDTQYF
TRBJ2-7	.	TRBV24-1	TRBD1	TGTGCCACCAGTCCGGGACAGGGCTACGAGCAGTACTTC	CATSPGQGYEQYF
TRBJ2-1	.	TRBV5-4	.	TGTGCCAGCAGCTTGAGGCAGGGGTGGGACAATGAGCAGTTCTTC	CASSLRQGWDNEQFF
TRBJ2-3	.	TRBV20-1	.	TGCAGTGCCTTAGAGACGAGAACAGAAACGCAGTATTTT	CSALETRTETQYF
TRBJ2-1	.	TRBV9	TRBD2	TGTGCCAGCAGCACCCGGACTAGCGGGGTCTCCTACAATGAGCAGTTCTTC	CASSTRTSGVSYNEQFF
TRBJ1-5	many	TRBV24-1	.	TGTGCCACCAGTGATTCGAATCAGCCCCAGCATTTT	CATSDSNQPQHF
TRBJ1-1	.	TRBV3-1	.	TGTGCCAGCAGCCAAGCCCCGACAGGGAACACTGAAGCTTTCTTT	CASSQAPTGNTEAFF
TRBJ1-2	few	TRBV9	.	TGTGCCAGCAGCGTAGATCCGGCCAGGGCCGGTAACTATGGCTACACCTTC	CASSVDPARAGNYGYTF
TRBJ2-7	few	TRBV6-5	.	TGTGCCAGCAGTTACGTCAGGGAGAGCTACGAGCAGTACTTC	CASSYVRESYEQYF
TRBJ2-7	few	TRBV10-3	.	TGTGCCATCAGTGAGCCTAGCGTCCCCTACGAGCAGTACTTC	CAISEPSVPYEQYF
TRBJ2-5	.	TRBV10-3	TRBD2	TGTGCCATCAGTGAGTCAGGGACTAGGGGCTACTTC	CAISESGTRGYF
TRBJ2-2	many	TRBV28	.	TGTGCCAGCAGGAACACGAACACCGGGGAGCTGTTTTTT	CASRNTNTGELFF
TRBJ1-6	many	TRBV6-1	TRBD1	TGTGCCAGCAGTCGGGGGACAGTCCCCTATAATTCACCCCTCCACTTT	CASSRGTVPYNSPLHF
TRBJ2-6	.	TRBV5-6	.	TGTGCCAGCAGCTTGGTTGGCAGGGCCCTTCCTTCTGGGGCCAACGTCCTGACTTTC	CASSLVGRALPSGANVLTF
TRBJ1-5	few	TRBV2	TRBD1	TGTGCCAGCAGTGAAGGGCAGGGGGCGGATCAGCCCCAGCATTTT	CASSEGQGADQPQHF
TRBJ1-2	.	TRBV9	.	TGTGCCAGCAGCGTAGGCCCCGGGAGCTATGGCTACACCTTC	CASSVGPGSYGYTF
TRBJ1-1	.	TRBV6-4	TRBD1	TGTGCCAGCAGAGCCCCAGGGGGTAGCACTGAAGCTTTCTTT	CASRAPGGSTEAFF
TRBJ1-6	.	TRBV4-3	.	TGCGCCAGCAGCCAAGCGAGGGGTAATTCACCCCTCCACTTT	CASSQARGNSPLHF
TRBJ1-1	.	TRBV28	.	TGTGCCAGCAGTTTGGAGGTTAGGGGGAACACTGAAGCTTTCTTT	CASSLEVRGNTEAFF
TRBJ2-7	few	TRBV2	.	TGTGCCAGCACTCCGGGACACCTCTCCTACGAGCAGTACTTC	CASTPGHLSYEQYF
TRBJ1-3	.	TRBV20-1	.	TGCAGTGCTAAATCCGGAAACACCATATATTTT	CSAKSGNTIYF
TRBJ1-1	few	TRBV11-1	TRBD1	TGTGCCAGCAGCTTAGAGGTGGGGGCAGGGGGCCTCGGATGGAACACTGAAGCTTTCTTT	CASSLEVGAGGLGWNTEAFF
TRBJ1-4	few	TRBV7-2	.	TGTGCCAGCAGCCCCAATCACCGGGGTCGTGAAAAACTGTTTTTT	CASSPNHRGREKLFF
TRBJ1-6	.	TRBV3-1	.	TGTGCCAGCAGCCGCCGACAGGAGTCCAATTCACCCCTCCACTTT	CASSRRQESNSPLHF
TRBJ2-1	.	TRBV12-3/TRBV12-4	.	TGTGCCAGCAGTTTTATGGCGGGGCTCCCGAATGAGCAGTTCTTC	CASSFMAGLPNEQFF
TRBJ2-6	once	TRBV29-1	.	TGCAGCGTTGAACGGGGTGGGGCCAACGTCCTGACTTTC	CSVERGGANVLTF
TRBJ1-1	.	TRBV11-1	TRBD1	TGTGCCAGCAGCTTCGGCAGGACCGGGACAGGCGTTAACACTGAAGCTTTCTTT	CASSFGRTGTGVNTEAFF
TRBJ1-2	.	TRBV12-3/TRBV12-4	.	TGTGCCAGCAGTGGCGGGACATCGCAAATCCATGGCTACACCTTC	CASSGGTSQIHGYTF
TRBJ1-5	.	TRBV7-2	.	TGTGCCAGCAGCGTCCGGGACAGCAATCAGCCCCAGCATTTT	CASSVRDSNQPQHF
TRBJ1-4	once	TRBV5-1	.	TGCGCCAGCAGCTCTGACGAAAGTAGTGAAAAACTGTTTTTT	CASSSDESSEKLFF
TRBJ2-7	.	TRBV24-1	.	TGTGCCACCAGTGATGAGCAGGGTAGTATTTACGAGCAGTACTTC	CATSDEQGSIYEQYF
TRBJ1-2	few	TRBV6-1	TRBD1	TGTGCCAGCAGTGAACGGGGGACAGGGGGATATGGCTACACCTTC	CASSERGTGGYGYTF
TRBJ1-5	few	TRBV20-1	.	TGCAGTGCTAGAACGGGTCAGGGTGGCAATCAGCCCCAGCATTTT	CSARTGQGGNQPQHF
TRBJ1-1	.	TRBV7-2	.	TGTGCCAGCAGCCCCACAGGGAGGACGAACACTGAAGCTTTCTTT	CASSPTGRTNTEAFF
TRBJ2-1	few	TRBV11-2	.	TGTGCCAGCAGCCCTACCACCGGGTACAATGAGCAGTTCTTC	CASSPTTGYNEQFF
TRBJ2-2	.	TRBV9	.	TGTGCCAGCAGCGTAAAAAGGAGGGGAACCGGGGAGCTGTTTTTT	CASSVKRRGTGELFF
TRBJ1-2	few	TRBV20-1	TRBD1	TGCAGTGCTAGTCCCGCCGGGACAGGGAACTATGGCTACACCTTC	CSASPAGTGNYGYTF
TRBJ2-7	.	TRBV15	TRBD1	TGTGCCACCAGCACACCGGGACAGGGCTACGAGCAGTACTTC	CATSTPGQGYEQYF
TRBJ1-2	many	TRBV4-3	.	TGCGCCAGCAGCCAAGCGGGACAACCTAACTATGGCTACACCTTC	CASSQAGQPNYGYTF
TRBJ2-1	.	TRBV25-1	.	TGTGCCAGCAATCTCCGGGACTCCGGTGAGCAGTTCTTC	CASNLRDSGEQFF
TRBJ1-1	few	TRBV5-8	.	TGTGCCAGCAGCCATCGAGAGAACACTGAAGCTTTCTTT	CASSHRENTEAFF
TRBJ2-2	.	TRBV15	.	TGTGCCACCAGCAGAGGGGGAGTGACCGGGGAGCTGTTTTTT	CATSRGGVTGELFF
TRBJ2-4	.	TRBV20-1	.	TGCAGTGCTGAGTCCGTCAAAAACATTCAGTACTTC	CSAESVKNIQYF
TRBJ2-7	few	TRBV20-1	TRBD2	TGCAGTGCTAGCACTCTAGCGGGCGTTTCCTACGAGCAGTACTTC	CSASTLAGVSYEQYF
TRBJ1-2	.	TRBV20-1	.	TGCAGTGCTAGAGAACTTCCGGGGGCAGGTGGCTACACCTTC	CSARELPGAGGYTF
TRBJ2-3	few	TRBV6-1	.	TGTGCCAGCAGACGGACTAACACAGATACGCAGTATTTT	CASRRTNTDTQYF
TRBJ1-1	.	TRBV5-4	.	TGTGCCAGCAGCTTGGGGCTGCAGGGTCCCATGAACACTGAAGCTTTCTTT	CASSLGLQGPMNTEAFF
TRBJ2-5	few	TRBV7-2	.	TGTGCCAGCAGCCCGACACGGGCCCAAGAGACCCAGTACTTC	CASSPTRAQETQYF
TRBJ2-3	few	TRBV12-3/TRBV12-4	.	TGTGCCAGCAGCTCCCATTGGGGTAGCGGTAGCACAGATACGCAGTATTTT	CASSSHWGSGSTDTQYF
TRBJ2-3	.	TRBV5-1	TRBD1	TGCGCCAGCAGCTTCCTGACAGGGGGACCAGATACGCAGTATTTT	CASSFLTGGPDTQYF
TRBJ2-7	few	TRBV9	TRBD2	TGTGCCAGCAGCGCCGGACTAGCGGGAGATAGGTTGTCCTACGAGCAGTACTTC	CASSAGLAGDRLSYEQYF